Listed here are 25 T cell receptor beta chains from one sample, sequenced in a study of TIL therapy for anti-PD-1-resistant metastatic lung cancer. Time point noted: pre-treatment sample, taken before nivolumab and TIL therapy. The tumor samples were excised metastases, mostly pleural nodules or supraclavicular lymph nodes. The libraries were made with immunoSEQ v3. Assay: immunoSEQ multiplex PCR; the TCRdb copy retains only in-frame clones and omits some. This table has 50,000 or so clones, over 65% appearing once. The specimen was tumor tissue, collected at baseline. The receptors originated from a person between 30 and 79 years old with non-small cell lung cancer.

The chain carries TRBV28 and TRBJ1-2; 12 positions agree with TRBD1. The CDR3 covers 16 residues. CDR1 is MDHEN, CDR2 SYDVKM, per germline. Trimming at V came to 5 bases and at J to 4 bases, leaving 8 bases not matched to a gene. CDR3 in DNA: TGTGCCAGCAGTATCACCGGGACAGGGGGCGGCTATGGCTACACCTTC. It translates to CASSITGTGGGYGYTF.

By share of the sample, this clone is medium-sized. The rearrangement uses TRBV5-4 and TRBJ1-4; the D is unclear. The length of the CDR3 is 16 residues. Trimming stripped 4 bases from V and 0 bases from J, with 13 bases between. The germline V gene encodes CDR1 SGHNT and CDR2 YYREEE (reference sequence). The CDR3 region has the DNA TGTGCCAGCAGCGGAACAGACGATGCAACTAATGAAAAACTGTTTTTT. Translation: CASSGTDDATNEKLFF.

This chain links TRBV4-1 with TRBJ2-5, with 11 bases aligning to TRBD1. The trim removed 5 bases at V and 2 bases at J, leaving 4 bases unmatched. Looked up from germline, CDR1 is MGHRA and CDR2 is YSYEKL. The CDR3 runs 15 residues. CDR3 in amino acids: CASSSRDRGQETQYF. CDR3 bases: TGCGCCAGCAGCTCCCGGGACAGGGGGCAAGAGACCCAGTACTTC.

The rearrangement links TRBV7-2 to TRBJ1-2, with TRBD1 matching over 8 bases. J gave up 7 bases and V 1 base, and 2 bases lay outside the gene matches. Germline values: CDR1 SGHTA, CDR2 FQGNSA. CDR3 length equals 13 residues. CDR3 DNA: TGTGCCAGCAGCTTAGACGGACAGGGTGGCTACACCTTC. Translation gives CASSLDGQGGYTF.

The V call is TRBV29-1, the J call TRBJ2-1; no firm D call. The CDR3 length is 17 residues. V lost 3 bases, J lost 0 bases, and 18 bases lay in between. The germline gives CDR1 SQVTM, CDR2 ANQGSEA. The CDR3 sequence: CSVDWAFGLSSYNEQFF. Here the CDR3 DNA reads TGCAGCGTTGATTGGGCTTTCGGGTTGAGCTCCTACAATGAGCAGTTCTTC.

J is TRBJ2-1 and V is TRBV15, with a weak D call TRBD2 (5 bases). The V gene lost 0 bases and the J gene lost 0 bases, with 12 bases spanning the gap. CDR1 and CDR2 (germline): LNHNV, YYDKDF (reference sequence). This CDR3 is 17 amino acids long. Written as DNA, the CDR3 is TGTGCCACCAGCAGAGATTTTAGCGAAAGCTCCTACAATGAGCAGTTCTTC. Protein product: CATSRDFSESSYNEQFF.

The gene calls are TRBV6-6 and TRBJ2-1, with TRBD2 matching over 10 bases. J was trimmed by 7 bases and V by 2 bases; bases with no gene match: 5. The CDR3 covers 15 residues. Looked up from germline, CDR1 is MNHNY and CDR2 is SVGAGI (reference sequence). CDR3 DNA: TGTGCCAGCAGTTACAGCGGGAGGGGGAAAAATGAGCAGTTCTTC. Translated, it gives CASSYSGRGKNEQFF.

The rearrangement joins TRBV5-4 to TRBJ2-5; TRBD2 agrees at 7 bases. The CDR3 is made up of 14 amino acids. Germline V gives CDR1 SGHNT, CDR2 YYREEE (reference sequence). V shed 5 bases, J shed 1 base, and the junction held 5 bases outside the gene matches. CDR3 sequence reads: CASREGGTQETQYF. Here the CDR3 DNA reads TGTGCCAGCAGGGAGGGAGGGACCCAAGAGACCCAGTACTTC.

The CDR3 spells CASRDPGNQPQHF. CDR3 sequence (DNA): TGTGCCAGCAGAGACCCGGGGAACCAGCCCCAGCATTTT. This chain joins TRBV28 and TRBJ1-5; no clear D. The CDR3 is 13 amino acids. V was clipped by 6 bases and J by 7 bases, with 13 bases between them. Germline loops: CDR1 MDHEN, CDR2 SYDVKM.

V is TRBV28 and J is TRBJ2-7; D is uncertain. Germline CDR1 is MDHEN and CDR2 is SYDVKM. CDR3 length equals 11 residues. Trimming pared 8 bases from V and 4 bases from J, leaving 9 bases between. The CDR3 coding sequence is TGTGCCAGCGGGATGGAGTACGAGCAGTACTTC. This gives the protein CASGMEYEQYF.

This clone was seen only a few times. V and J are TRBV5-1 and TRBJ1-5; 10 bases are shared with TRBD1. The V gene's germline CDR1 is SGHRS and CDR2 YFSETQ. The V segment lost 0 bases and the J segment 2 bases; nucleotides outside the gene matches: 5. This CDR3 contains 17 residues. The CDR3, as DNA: TGCGCCAGCAGCTTGGGGAGCGGGACAGGGGGCAATCAGCCCCAGCATTTT. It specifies CASSLGSGTGGNQPQHF. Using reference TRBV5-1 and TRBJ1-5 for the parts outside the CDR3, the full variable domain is KAGVTQTPRYLIKTRGQQVTLSCSPISGHRSVSWYQQTPGQGLQFLFEYFSETQRNKGNFPGRFSGRQFSNSRSEMNVSTLELGDSALYLCASSLGSGTGGNQPQHFGDGTRLSIL.

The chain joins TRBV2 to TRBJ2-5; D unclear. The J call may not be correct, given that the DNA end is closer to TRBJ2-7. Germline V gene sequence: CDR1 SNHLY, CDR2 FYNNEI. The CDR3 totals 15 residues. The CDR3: CASSELPTRSYEQYF. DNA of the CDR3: TGTGCCAGCAGTGAACTGCCTACCCGATCCTACGAGCAGTACTTC.

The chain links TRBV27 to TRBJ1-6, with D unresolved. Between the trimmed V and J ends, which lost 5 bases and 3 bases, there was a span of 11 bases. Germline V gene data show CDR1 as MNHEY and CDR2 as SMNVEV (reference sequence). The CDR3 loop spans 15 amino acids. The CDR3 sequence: CASSPQTHYNSPLHF. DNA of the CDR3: TGTGCCAGCAGTCCCCAGACCCACTATAATTCACCCCTCCACTTT.

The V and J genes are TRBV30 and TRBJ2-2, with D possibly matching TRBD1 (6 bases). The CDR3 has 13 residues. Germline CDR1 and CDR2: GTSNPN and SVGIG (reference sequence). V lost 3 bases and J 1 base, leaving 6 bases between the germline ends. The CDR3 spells CAWRQGNTGELFF. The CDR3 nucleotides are TGTGCCTGGAGACAGGGGAACACCGGGGAGCTGTTTTTT.

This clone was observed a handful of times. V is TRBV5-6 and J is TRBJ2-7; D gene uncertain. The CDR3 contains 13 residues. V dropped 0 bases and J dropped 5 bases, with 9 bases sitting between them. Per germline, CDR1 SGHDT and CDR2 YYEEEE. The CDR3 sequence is CASSLEGPHEQYF. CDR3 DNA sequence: TGTGCCAGCAGCTTGGAGGGTCCCCACGAGCAGTACTTC.

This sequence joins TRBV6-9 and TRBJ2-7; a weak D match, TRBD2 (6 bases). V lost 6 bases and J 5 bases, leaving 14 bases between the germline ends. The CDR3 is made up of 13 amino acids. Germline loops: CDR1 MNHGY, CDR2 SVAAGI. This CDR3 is CASRWGLGNEQYF. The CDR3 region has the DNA TGTGCCAGCAGGTGGGGACTGGGGAACGAGCAGTACTTC.

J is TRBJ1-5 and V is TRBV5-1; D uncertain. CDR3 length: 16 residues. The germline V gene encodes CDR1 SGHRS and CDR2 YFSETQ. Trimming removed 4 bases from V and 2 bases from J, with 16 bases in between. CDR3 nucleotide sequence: TGCGCCAGCAGCCCTACTGAACAGAGGGGCAATCAGCCCCAGCATTTT. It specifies CASSPTEQRGNQPQHF.

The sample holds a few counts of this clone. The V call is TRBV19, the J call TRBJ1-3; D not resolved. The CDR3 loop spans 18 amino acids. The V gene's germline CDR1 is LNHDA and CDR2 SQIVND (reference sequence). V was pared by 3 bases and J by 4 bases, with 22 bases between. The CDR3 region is CASSIWPSTNRPGNTIYF. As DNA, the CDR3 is TGTGCCAGTAGTATTTGGCCGAGCACCAACAGACCCGGAAACACCATATATTTT.

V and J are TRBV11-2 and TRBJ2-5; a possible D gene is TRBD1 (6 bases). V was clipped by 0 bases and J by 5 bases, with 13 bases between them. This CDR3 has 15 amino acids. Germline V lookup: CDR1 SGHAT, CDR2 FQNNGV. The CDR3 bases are TGTGCCAGCAGCTTAGACGACAGGCCTGGCGAGACCCAGTACTTC. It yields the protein CASSLDDRPGETQYF.

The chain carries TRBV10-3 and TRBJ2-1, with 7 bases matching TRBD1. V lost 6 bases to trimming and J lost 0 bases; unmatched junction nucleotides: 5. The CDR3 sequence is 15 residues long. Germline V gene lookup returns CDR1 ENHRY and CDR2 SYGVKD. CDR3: CAIRSDRHSYNEQFF. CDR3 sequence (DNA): TGTGCCATCAGATCGGACAGGCACTCCTACAATGAGCAGTTCTTC.

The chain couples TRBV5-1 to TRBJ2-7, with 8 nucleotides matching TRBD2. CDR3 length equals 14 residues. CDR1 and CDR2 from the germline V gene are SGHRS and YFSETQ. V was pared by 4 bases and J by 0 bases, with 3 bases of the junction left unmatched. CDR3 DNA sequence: TGCGCCAGCAGCCCGGGACTAGACTCCTACGAGCAGTACTTC. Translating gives CASSPGLDSYEQYF.

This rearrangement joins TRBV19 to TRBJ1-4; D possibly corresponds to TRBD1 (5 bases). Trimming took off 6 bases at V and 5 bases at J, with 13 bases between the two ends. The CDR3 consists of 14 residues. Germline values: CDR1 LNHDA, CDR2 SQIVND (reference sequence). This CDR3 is CASRFKGSNEKLFF. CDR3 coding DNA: TGTGCCAGTAGGTTTAAGGGGTCCAATGAAAAACTGTTTTTT.

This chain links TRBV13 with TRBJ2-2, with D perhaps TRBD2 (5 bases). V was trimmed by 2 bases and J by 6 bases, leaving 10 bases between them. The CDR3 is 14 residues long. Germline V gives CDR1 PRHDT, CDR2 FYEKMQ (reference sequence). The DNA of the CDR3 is TGTGCCAGCAGCTTATATTCCGGGGCCGGGGAGCTGTTTTTT. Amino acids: CASSLYSGAGELFF.

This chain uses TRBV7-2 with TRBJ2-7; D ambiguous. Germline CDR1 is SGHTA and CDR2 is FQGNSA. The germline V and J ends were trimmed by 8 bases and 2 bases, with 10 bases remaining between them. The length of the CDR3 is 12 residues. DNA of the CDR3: TGTGCCAGCGCCAGACCCCCCTACGAGCAGTACTTC. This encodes CASARPPYEQYF. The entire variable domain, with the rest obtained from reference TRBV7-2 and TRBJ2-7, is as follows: GAGVSQSPSNKVTEKGKDVELRCDPISGHTALYWYRQSLGQGLEFLIYFQGNSAPDKSGLPSDRFSAERTGGSVSTLTIQRTQQEDSAVYLCASARPPYEQYFGPGTRLTVT.

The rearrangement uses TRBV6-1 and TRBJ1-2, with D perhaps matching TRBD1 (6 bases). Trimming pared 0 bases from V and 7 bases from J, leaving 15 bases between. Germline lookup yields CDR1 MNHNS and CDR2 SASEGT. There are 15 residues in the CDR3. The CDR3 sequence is CASSEATQGSTGYTF. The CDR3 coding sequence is TGTGCCAGCAGTGAAGCGACGCAGGGGTCCACTGGCTACACCTTC.